This T cell receptor beta chain was retrieved from a study of brain T cells in children with intractable seizures. The sequenced cases were selected for having the highest brain T cell transcript signatures. Patients received at least one anti-epileptic drug before surgery. In the case of this clone: One end of the junction fails to match germline, which may point to a read error.

The repertoire was sequenced with immunoSEQ multiplex PCR; TCRdb's copy has only in-frame clones and lacks some. Here the sample spans roughly 80,000 clones, roughly 89% being singletons. The CDR3 totals 13 residues. Looked up from germline, CDR1 is SGDLS and CDR2 is YYNGEE. The chain is built from TRBV9 and TRBJ1-1, with D uncertain. The receptor's source is a girl aged 2-15 years with Rasmussen encephalitis and intractable seizures. Specimen: peripheral blood, collected at surgery. The CDR3 bases are TGTGCCAGCAACGTAGGAAGGGAGTGGGTAGCTTTCTTT. This gives the protein CASNVGREWVAFF.